This TCR beta chain originates from a study of CD4+ T cells in melanoma. Study-wide results and limits: Neoantigen-specific CD4+ T cells in melanoma reportedly had diverse differentiation states. A reported correlation linked neoantigen-specific CD4+ T cells to CD8+, macrophage and B cell function.

The protocol was immunoSEQ multiplex PCR, while the TCRdb copy is restricted to in-frame clones and leaves out a portion. The sample includes 52,000 or so clones, roughly three quarters of them seen just once. Note on this clone: Its antigen is currently unknown.

The TCR comes from a human donor with melanoma. What was sequenced was tumor tissue.

CDR3 region: CASSYSGRVNYGYTF. The CDR3 DNA reads as TGTGCCAGCAGTTACTCCGGCAGGGTTAACTATGGCTACACCTTC. The chain combines TRBV6-5 with TRBJ1-2, with D possibly matching TRBD1 (5 bases). The V end was cut by 0 bases, the J end by 1 base, with 9 bases between. The V gene's germline CDR1 is MNHEY and CDR2 SVGAGI. The CDR3 is 15 residues long.